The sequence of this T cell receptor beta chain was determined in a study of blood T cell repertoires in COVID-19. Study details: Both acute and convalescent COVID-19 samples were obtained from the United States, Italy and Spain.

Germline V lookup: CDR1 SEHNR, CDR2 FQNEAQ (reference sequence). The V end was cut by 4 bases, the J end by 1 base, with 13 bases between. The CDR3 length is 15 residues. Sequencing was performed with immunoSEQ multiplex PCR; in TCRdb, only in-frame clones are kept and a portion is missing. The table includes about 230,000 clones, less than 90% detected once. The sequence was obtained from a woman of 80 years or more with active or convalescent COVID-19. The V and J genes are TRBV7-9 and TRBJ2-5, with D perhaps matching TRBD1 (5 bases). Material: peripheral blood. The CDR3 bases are TGTGCCAGCAGCTCCGCCAGGGTCGTCCAAGAGACCCAGTACTTC. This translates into CASSSARVVQETQYF.